These 17 T cell receptor beta chains came from one sample sequenced in a study of blood T cell repertoires in COVID-19. The assay was immunoSEQ multiplex PCR, and TCRdb's table has in-frame clones only and misses some. Of 220,000 or so clones listed, 84% are singletons. Specimen: peripheral blood. These TCRs come from a man aged 30 to 39 with active or convalescent COVID-19.

The CDR3 region has the DNA TGTGCCAGCAGCTTAAGGCCGGCGGGGGCAGATACGCAGTATTTT. Its translation: CASSLRPAGADTQYF. V is TRBV7-3 and J is TRBJ2-3; 7 bases fit TRBD2. CDR3 size: 15 residues. Looked up from germline, CDR1 is SGHTA and CDR2 is FQGTGA. V was pared by 1 base and J by 4 bases, with 5 bases of the junction left unmatched.

The gene calls are TRBV28 and TRBJ2-7, with D possibly being TRBD1 (8 bases). Germline V gene lookup returns CDR1 MDHEN and CDR2 SYDVKM. V lost 8 bases, J lost 2 bases, and 19 bases lay in between. The length of the CDR3 is 15 residues. Here the CDR3 DNA reads TGTGCCAGCCAGGGGGCGACTGCGGGGGCCTACGAGCAGTACTTC. Translation gives CASQGATAGAYEQYF.

The chain combines TRBV29-1 with TRBJ2-2; 8 bases map to TRBD2. From germline, CDR1 is SQVTM and CDR2 ANQGSEA. The CDR3 runs 14 residues. The ends lost 3 bases at V and 1 base at J; junction bases unmatched: 1. CDR3 protein: CSVDSGVNTGELFF. The CDR3, as DNA: TGCAGCGTTGATAGCGGGGTGAACACCGGGGAGCTGTTTTTT.

The chain couples TRBV19 to TRBJ1-2, with D perhaps matching TRBD1 (5 bases). Per the germline V gene, CDR1 is LNHDA and CDR2 is SQIVND (reference sequence). The CDR3 is made up of 14 amino acids. Trimming removed 0 bases from V and 3 bases from J, with 8 bases in between. CDR3 sequence reads: CASSIETVDYGYTF. The DNA for the CDR3 is TGTGCCAGTAGTATAGAGACAGTGGACTATGGCTACACCTTC. Variable domain in full (rest from reference TRBV19 and TRBJ1-2): DGGITQSPKYLFRKEGQNVTLSCEQNLNHDAMYWYRQDPGQGLRLIYYSQIVNDFQKGDIAEGYSVSREKKESFPLTVTSAQKNPTAFYLCASSIETVDYGYTFGSGTRLTVV.

DNA of the CDR3: TGTGCCTGGAGTGTAAGCGGGGGGAAGACCCAGTACTTC. It translates to CAWSVSGGKTQYF. The genes are TRBV30 and TRBJ2-5, with 9 bases that match TRBD2. The CDR3 runs to 13 residues. Trimming removed 0 bases from V and 6 bases from J; junction bases left unmatched: 2. Germline-derived CDR1 and CDR2 are GTSNPN and SVGIG (reference sequence).

V usage is TRBV7-9 and J usage is TRBJ2-5, with D possibly being TRBD1 (5 bases). Germline values: CDR1 SEHNR, CDR2 FQNEAQ (reference sequence). CDR3 length equals 12 residues. Trimming left V 11 bases short and J 5 bases short, with 15 bases between. In DNA, the CDR3 is TGTGCCGGCGTTCCTAAGGGGGAGACCCAGTACTTC. Amino acids: CAGVPKGETQYF.

The genes are TRBV12-1 and TRBJ2-5; the table's TRBD2 call for D was not verified on the DNA. TRBV12-1 is a known pseudogene. The CDR3 has 16 amino acids. CDR3 residues: CASSFAEREPEETQYF. CDR3 bases: TGTGCCAGCAGCTTTGCTGAGCGGGAGCCCGAAGAGACCCAGTACTTC.

CDR3 protein: CSASPSISGNTIYF. The CDR3 DNA reads as TGCAGTGCTAGTCCCTCTATCTCTGGAAACACCATATATTTT. V is TRBV20-1 and J is TRBJ1-3; D ambiguous. The ends were cut back, 3 bases at V and 0 bases at J, with 9 bases in the middle. Germline CDR1 is DFQATT and CDR2 is SNEGSKA (reference sequence). The CDR3 runs to 14 residues.

The gene calls are TRBV5-1 and TRBJ2-7, with D tentatively TRBD1 (5 bases). V dropped 0 bases and J dropped 2 bases, with 15 bases sitting between them. CDR3 size: 16 residues. Germline values: CDR1 SGHRS, CDR2 YFSETQ. CDR3: CASSLGFAGSTYEQYF. In DNA, the CDR3 is TGCGCCAGCAGCTTGGGGTTCGCAGGGTCGACCTACGAGCAGTACTTC.

This chain connects TRBV5-6 to TRBJ2-1, with D maybe TRBD2 (5 bases). The germline CDR1 and CDR2 sequences are SGHDT and YYEEEE. The CDR3 is made up of 13 amino acids. V lost 6 bases and J lost 10, with 17 bases in between. CDR3 in amino acids: CASTNGGNQEQFF. In nucleotides, the CDR3 is TGTGCCAGCACCAACGGAGGTAATCAGGAGCAGTTCTTC.

J is TRBJ2-2 and V is TRBV28, with 10 bases lining up with TRBD1. The CDR3 sequence is 14 residues long. V shed 6 bases and J 9 bases; nucleotides not matched to a gene: 7. Germline-derived CDR1 and CDR2 are MDHEN and SYDVKM. CDR3 sequence reads: CASRPTGGSRELFF. CDR3 nucleotides: TGTGCCAGCAGACCGACAGGGGGCAGCCGGGAGCTGTTTTTT.

The CDR3 DNA follows: TGTGCCAGCAGCTTAGAGCCCCCGGACAGGGGGTACGAGCAGTACTTC. Translated: CASSLEPPDRGYEQYF. The chain links TRBV11-2 to TRBJ2-7, with 10 bases aligning to TRBD1. V lost 0 bases to trimming and J lost 4 bases; unmatched junction nucleotides: 6. The CDR3 totals 16 residues. Germline assignment: CDR1 SGHAT and CDR2 FQNNGV.

This clone was recorded once. The chain has TRBV6-1 and TRBJ1-3; 7 bases are shared with TRBD1. From germline, CDR1 is MNHNS and CDR2 SASEGT. The trim removed 2 bases at V and 0 bases at J, leaving 1 base unmatched. The CDR3 has 15 residues. The CDR3 bases are TGTGCCAGCAGTGAAAGACAGGGCTCTGGAAACACCATATATTTT. Amino acids: CASSERQGSGNTIYF.

Comment on this clone: In the same sample, other DNA sequences code for this CDR3. The rearrangement links TRBV5-1 to TRBJ2-1; no clear D gene. This CDR3 is built from 11 residues. CDR1 and CDR2 from the germline V gene are SGHRS and YFSETQ. V was cut by 0 bases and J by 10 bases, with 5 bases left in between. This CDR3 is CASSLEREQFF. The CDR3 nucleotides read TGCGCCAGCAGCTTGGAGAGGGAGCAGTTCTTC.

A note on this clone: Other nucleotide sequences in the sample specify the same CDR3. The V call is TRBV12-3 or TRBV12-4, the J call TRBJ2-7; 8 positions agree with TRBD2. V trimming: 6 bases; J trimming: 3 bases; junction bases outside the gene matches: 4. CDR3 length: 13 amino acids. For the CDR3, the DNA is TGTGCCAGCAGCCTAGCGGGCGGCTACGAGCAGTACTTC. This sequence encodes CASSLAGGYEQYF.

The genes are TRBV5-1 and TRBJ1-1; D is uncertain. V lost 0 bases, J lost 1 base, and 4 bases lay in between. Per the germline V gene, CDR1 is SGHRS and CDR2 is YFSETQ. CDR3 length: 13 amino acids. The CDR3 protein is CASSLAWNTEAFF. The CDR3 DNA follows: TGCGCCAGCAGCTTGGCCTGGAACACTGAAGCTTTCTTT.

This chain uses TRBV7-9 with TRBJ2-7; TRBD2 might be the D (7 bases). Germline lookup yields CDR1 SEHNR and CDR2 FQNEAQ (reference sequence). Trimming took off 3 bases at V and 4 bases at J, with 13 bases between the two ends. The CDR3 extends over 14 amino acids. The CDR3 is CASSLGARGYEQYF. The DNA for the CDR3 is TGTGCCAGCAGCTTGGGGGCGCGGGGGTACGAGCAGTACTTC.